Presented here are 26 T cell receptor beta chains from one specimen sequenced in a study of T cells in Graves' hyperthyroidism and ophthalmopathy. The investigators amplified TCR beta CDR3 regions from RNA transcripts. When the TCR CDR3 underwent first-round RT-PCR, the HTBI primer set was used. Each CDR3 protein is one row after TCRdb ran MiXCR on the multiplex PCR reads. This table holds under 400,000 distinct CDR3 sequences, approximately 14% found once. The material sequenced was blood. These receptors were taken from a woman aged 18-35 years with Graves' hyperthyroidism that later progressed to Graves' ophthalmopathy.

This clonotype appeared a few times. For the CDR3, the DNA is TGTGCCAGCAAAAGTGCCGATTCAGGTTACTACAATGAGCAGTTCTTC. Residues: CASKSADSGYYNEQFF. V usage is TRBV6-1 and J usage is TRBJ2-1; no reliable D call. The CDR3 is 16 residues long. Trimming shortened V by 7 bases and J by 3 bases, and 19 bases separated the two germline ends. Germline assignment: CDR1 MNHNS and CDR2 SASEGT.

This clonotype was detected many times. In DNA form, the CDR3 reads TGTGCCAGCAGTTTCGCGACCCTACAAAACGAGCAGTACTTC. It encodes CASSFATLQNEQYF. This chain joins TRBV28 and TRBJ2-7; no reliable D call. With 3 bases removed from V and 5 bases from J, the gap between germline ends came to 14 bases. Germline-derived CDR1 and CDR2 are MDHEN and SYDVKM. There are 14 residues in the CDR3.

The chain is built from TRBV4-2 and TRBJ2-1; TRBD2 aligns across 7 bases. This CDR3 spans 15 amino acids. With V trimmed by 3 bases and J by 6 bases, 8 bases remained unmatched. Germline CDR1 reads LGHNA; CDR2 reads YNFKEQ. Here the CDR3 DNA reads TGTGCCAGCAGCCAGGCAGCGGGGCTCCTCAATGAGCAGTTCTTC. Its translation is CASSQAAGLLNEQFF.

This clonotype was seen at least ten times. The chain joins TRBV9 to TRBJ2-7, with D possibly TRBD2 on 5 matching bases. The ends were cut back, 3 bases at V and 6 bases at J, with 10 bases in the middle. CDR3 length equals 12 residues. Germline loops: CDR1 SGDLS, CDR2 YYNGEE. Here the CDR3 DNA reads TGTGCCAGCAGCGGTATTCGGGGCGAGCAGTACTTC. It specifies CASSGIRGEQYF.

The V gene is TRBV4-3, the J gene TRBJ2-7; a weak D match, TRBD2 (5 bases). V was clipped by 2 bases and J by 9 bases, with 17 bases between them. CDR3 size: 14 residues. Germline V gives CDR1 LGHNA, CDR2 YSLEER. The CDR3 DNA reads as TGCGCCAGCAGCCAAAGAGGGTCCTCCTCCGGGCAGTACTTC. Translating it yields CASSQRGSSSGQYF.

The V call is TRBV28, the J call TRBJ1-2; tentatively, D is TRBD1 (6 bases). CDR3 size: 13 residues. Trimming removed 11 bases from V and 2 bases from J, with 15 bases in between. CDR1 MDHEN and CDR2 SYDVKM come from the germline V gene. The CDR3 DNA reads as TGTGCCGGCGGAACAGGGTACAACTATGGCTACACCTTC. The encoded protein is CAGGTGYNYGYTF.

The gene calls are TRBV2 and TRBJ2-7; D might be TRBD1 or TRBD2, each matching 5 bases. Trimming took off 10 bases at V and 2 bases at J, with 18 bases between the two ends. The CDR3 spans 14 residues. The germline CDR1 and CDR2 sequences are SNHLY and FYNNEI. CDR3 amino acids: CATHPGTLTYEQYF. CDR3 DNA: TGTGCCACCCACCCGGGGACGTTAACCTACGAGCAGTACTTC.

This clonotype was counted a few times. The V and J genes are TRBV6-1 and TRBJ2-1; 12 positions agree with TRBD2. This CDR3 is built from 18 residues. V was clipped by 6 bases and J by 4 bases; unmatched bases: 13. Germline values: CDR1 MNHNS, CDR2 SASEGT. The CDR3 reads CASSPRTLAGGLYNEQFF. In nucleotides, the CDR3 is TGTGCCAGCAGCCCTCGAACCCTAGCGGGAGGGCTATACAATGAGCAGTTCTTC.

This clonotype showed up many times. This chain links TRBV6-1 with TRBJ1-1; D gene ambiguous. The V gene's germline CDR1 is MNHNS and CDR2 SASEGT. This CDR3 comprises 11 residues. V gave up 6 bases and J gave up 2 bases, with 4 bases separating them. The CDR3 sequence: CASRLNTEAFF. CDR3 nucleotides: TGTGCCAGCAGGTTAAACACTGAAGCTTTCTTT.

The table lists this clonotype with a few counts. The chain links TRBV7-6 to TRBJ1-3, with D possibly matching TRBD1 (5 bases). Trimming removed 5 bases from V and 0 bases from J, with 23 bases in between. The CDR3 is 19 amino acids. Per germline, CDR1 SGHVS and CDR2 FNYEAQ. CDR3 residues: CASSPFQPRDSSSGNTIYF. The CDR3 DNA reads TGTGCCAGCAGCCCCTTCCAGCCCCGGGACTCGAGCTCTGGAAACACCATATATTTT.

This clonotype has more than one count but fewer than ten. The chain has TRBV7-9 and TRBJ1-4; D is undetermined. CDR1 and CDR2 (germline): SEHNR, FQNEAQ (reference sequence). Trimming took off 0 bases at V and 7 bases at J, with 9 bases between the two ends. The CDR3 covers 14 residues. The CDR3 is CASSLALSGEKLFF. The CDR3, as DNA: TGTGCCAGCAGCTTAGCGCTCTCAGGTGAAAAACTGTTTTTT. The entire variable domain, with the rest obtained from reference TRBV7-9 and TRBJ1-4, is as follows: DTGVSQNPRHKITKRGQNVTFRCDPISEHNRLYWYRQTLGQGPEFLTYFQNEAQLEKSRLLSDRFSAERPKGSFSTLEIQRTEQGDSAMYLCASSLALSGEKLFFGSGTQLSVL.

The rearrangement joins TRBV7-8 to TRBJ2-3; 12 positions agree with TRBD1. The CDR3 extends over 19 amino acids. V dropped 5 bases and J dropped 5; count of bases not matched to a gene: 17. Germline loops: CDR1 SGHVS, CDR2 FQNEAQ. DNA of the CDR3: TGTGCCAGCAGCCCCCTGCGAGCCGGGACAGGGGGCGGAAGAGATACGCAGTATTTT. Its translation: CASSPLRAGTGGGRDTQYF.

This CDR3 is CASSQAGLANYEQYF. In DNA form, the CDR3 reads TGCGCCAGCAGCCAAGCGGGACTAGCAAACTACGAGCAGTACTTC. The V call is TRBV4-1, the J call TRBJ2-7, with 9 bases aligning to TRBD2. CDR1 and CDR2 (germline): MGHRA, YSYEKL. This CDR3 spans 15 amino acids. With 1 base clipped from V and 3 bases from J, the junction kept 4 bases outside the gene matches.

This clonotype was recorded many times. The rearrangement uses TRBV20-1 and TRBJ2-1; a weak D match, TRBD2 (6 bases). The V end lost 2 bases, the J end lost 0 bases, and 8 bases lay between the germline ends. CDR1 and CDR2 (germline): DFQATT, SNEGSKA (reference sequence). CDR3 length equals 14 residues. CDR3 nucleotides: TGCAGTGCTAGAATAGCGGCCTCCTACAATGAGCAGTTCTTC. Amino acids: CSARIAASYNEQFF.

This clonotype was counted a few times. This chain connects TRBV19 to TRBJ2-3, with a weak D call TRBD1 (6 bases). The CDR3 is made up of 14 amino acids. Germline CDR1 is LNHDA and CDR2 is SQIVND (reference sequence). Trimming shortened V by 5 bases and J by 5 bases, and 14 bases separated the two germline ends. CDR3 nucleotide sequence: TGTGCCAGTAGTTCGGACAGATTTGGAGATACGCAGTATTTT. Amino acid sequence: CASSSDRFGDTQYF.

This clonotype was seen ten or more times. The rearrangement links TRBV5-1 to TRBJ1-1; maybe TRBD1 (6 bases). The germline CDR1 and CDR2 sequences are SGHRS and YFSETQ. The CDR3 totals 15 residues. V was trimmed by 1 base and J by 1 base, leaving 11 bases between them. The CDR3 sequence: CASSLYWGANTEAFF. The CDR3 DNA follows: TGCGCCAGCAGCTTGTACTGGGGGGCGAACACTGAAGCTTTCTTT.

This clonotype was found many times. The rearrangement joins TRBV12-3 or TRBV12-4 to TRBJ2-7; TRBD2 aligns across 11 bases. With V trimmed by 5 bases and J by 2 bases, 5 bases remained unmatched. The CDR3 consists of 15 residues. CDR3 residues: CASSTGTSGTYEQYF. In DNA, the CDR3 is TGTGCCAGCAGTACCGGGACTAGCGGTACCTACGAGCAGTACTTC.

This clonotype came up many times. The chain recombines TRBV2 with TRBJ2-1; 8 bases line up with TRBD2. Germline loops: CDR1 SNHLY, CDR2 FYNNEI. The length of the CDR3 is 16 residues. V lost 3 bases to trimming and J lost 4 bases; unmatched junction nucleotides: 8. The CDR3 is CASSEAQSGGYNEQFF. As DNA, the CDR3 is TGTGCCAGCAGTGAGGCCCAGAGCGGGGGTTACAATGAGCAGTTCTTC.

This clonotype was seen repeatedly, ten times or more. The chain uses TRBV3-1 and TRBJ2-2; D call uncertain. Per germline, CDR1 LGHDT and CDR2 YNNKEL (reference sequence). The germline V and J ends were trimmed by 4 bases and 5 bases, with 5 bases remaining between them. The CDR3 sequence is 12 residues long. CDR3 amino acids: CASSRLTGELFF. The CDR3 nucleotides are TGTGCCAGCAGCCGACTGACCGGGGAGCTGTTTTTT.

This clonotype has a count of ten or more. The chain combines TRBV2 with TRBJ2-7; D not resolved. The germline gives CDR1 SNHLY, CDR2 FYNNEI. The germline V and J ends were trimmed by 4 bases and 3 bases, with 16 bases remaining between them. CDR3 length: 15 amino acids. The CDR3 DNA is TGTGCCAGCAGTGGGGTTACAGAAAGCCACTACGAGCAGTACTTC. This encodes CASSGVTESHYEQYF.

The chain uses TRBV4-1 and TRBJ2-3; D is perhaps TRBD2 (5 bases). CDR1 and CDR2 (germline): MGHRA, YSYEKL. This CDR3 has 15 residues. Trimming cost V 2 bases and J 1 base, with 10 bases left between them. The CDR3 spells CASSQRTGGTDTQYF. Here the CDR3 DNA reads TGCGCCAGCAGCCAAAGGACTGGGGGCACAGATACGCAGTATTTT.

This clonotype came up many times. This chain joins TRBV28 and TRBJ2-6; 13 bases are a match to TRBD2. The ends lost 4 bases at V and 2 bases at J; junction bases unmatched: 5. This CDR3 spans 18 amino acids. The V gene's germline CDR1 is MDHEN and CDR2 SYDVKM. CDR3 amino acids: CASSSSGLAGTGANVLTF. CDR3 nucleotides: TGTGCCAGCAGTTCCTCGGGACTAGCGGGAACTGGGGCCAACGTCCTGACTTTC.

To note about this clonotype: A much larger clonotype is one base distant, so this may be a read error. The chain is built from TRBV10-3 and TRBJ2-2; a weak D match, TRBD2 (5 bases). The germline V gene encodes CDR1 ENHRY and CDR2 SYGVKD. The V end lost 10 bases, the J end lost 4 bases, and 13 bases lay between the germline ends. The CDR3 contains 13 residues. In DNA form, the CDR3 reads TGTGCCAGCGGACGGGAACGCACCGGGGAGCTGTTTTTT. Protein product: CASGRERTGELFF.

Ten or more counts support this clonotype. This sequence joins TRBV12-3 or TRBV12-4 and TRBJ2-6; D gene unclear. Trimming removed 3 bases from V and 0 bases from J, with 9 bases in between. The CDR3 loop spans 16 amino acids. CDR3 nucleotides: TGTGCCAGCAGTTTTCTCCCTCGCTCTGGGGCCAACGTCCTGACTTTC. Its protein is CASSFLPRSGANVLTF.

This clonotype showed up many times. The chain couples TRBV11-2 to TRBJ2-5, with TRBD2 matching 7 bases. Germline V gene sequence: CDR1 SGHAT, CDR2 FQNNGV. The CDR3 loop spans 17 amino acids. The junction had 16 bases not matched to a gene; V was cut back by 3 bases and J by 6 bases. Here the CDR3 reads CASSFSFGGSIEKTQYF. CDR3 DNA sequence: TGTGCCAGCAGCTTTTCGTTCGGCGGGAGTATTGAGAAGACCCAGTACTTC.

This clonotype was counted at least ten times. The chain has TRBV12-3 or TRBV12-4 and TRBJ1-5; TRBD1 might be the D (5 bases). V was shortened by 6 bases and J by 7 bases, with 13 bases between the two germline ends. This CDR3 has 13 amino acids. As DNA, the CDR3 is TGTGCCAGCAGCTTTCAGGGATCCCAGCCCCAGCATTTT. Its translation is CASSFQGSQPQHF.